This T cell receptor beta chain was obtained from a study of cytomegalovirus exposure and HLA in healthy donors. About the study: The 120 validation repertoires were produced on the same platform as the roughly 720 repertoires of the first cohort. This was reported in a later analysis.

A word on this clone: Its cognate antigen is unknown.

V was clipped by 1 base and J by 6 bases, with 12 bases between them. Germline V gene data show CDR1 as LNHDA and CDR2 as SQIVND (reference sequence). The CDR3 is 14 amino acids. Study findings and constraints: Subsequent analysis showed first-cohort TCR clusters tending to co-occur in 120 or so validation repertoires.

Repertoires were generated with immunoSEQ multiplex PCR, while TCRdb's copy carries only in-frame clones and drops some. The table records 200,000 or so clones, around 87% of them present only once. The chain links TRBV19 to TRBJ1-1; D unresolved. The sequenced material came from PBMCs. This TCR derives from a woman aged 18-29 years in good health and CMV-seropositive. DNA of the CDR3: TGTGCCAGTAGTATAGTTCGGGGTGGGCCTGAAGCTTTCTTT. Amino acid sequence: CASSIVRGGPEAFF.